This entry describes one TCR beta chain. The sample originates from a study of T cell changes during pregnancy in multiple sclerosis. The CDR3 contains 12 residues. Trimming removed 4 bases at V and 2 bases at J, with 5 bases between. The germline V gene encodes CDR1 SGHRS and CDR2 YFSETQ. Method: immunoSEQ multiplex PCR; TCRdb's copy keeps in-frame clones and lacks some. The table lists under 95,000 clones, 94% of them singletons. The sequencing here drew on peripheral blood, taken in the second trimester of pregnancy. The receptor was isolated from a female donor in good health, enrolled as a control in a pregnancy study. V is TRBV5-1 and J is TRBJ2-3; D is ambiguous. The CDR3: CASSTFTDTQYF. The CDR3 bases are TGCGCCAGCAGCACTTTCACAGATACGCAGTATTTT. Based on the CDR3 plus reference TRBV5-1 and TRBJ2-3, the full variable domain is KAGVTQTPRYLIKTRGQQVTLSCSPISGHRSVSWYQQTPGQGLQFLFEYFSETQRNKGNFPGRFSGRQFSNSRSEMNVSTLELGDSALYLCASSTFTDTQYFGPGTRLTVL.